The clone carrying this T cell receptor beta chain was recorded a few times. Antigen unknown. TCRdb re-derived calls from the 5' RACE reads in MiXCR, one entry per CDR3 protein. The repertoire holds hundreds of thousands of distinct CDR3 sequences, with about 11% as singletons. The V and J ends lost 10 bases and 7 bases respectively, with 20 bases between them. Germline CDR1 reads MNHEY; CDR2 reads SVGEGT. This CDR3 comprises 14 residues. The sample belongs to a study of CD8 T cells in ankylosing spondylitis. General observations from the study: Among TCR beta sequences, a motif of under ten highly homologous variants appeared characteristic of ankylosing spondylitis blood.

This receptor was identified in a male donor with ankylosing spondylitis. Material for sequencing was blood, either unsorted or a sorted T cell fraction (not recorded which). This sequence joins TRBV6-2 or TRBV6-3 and TRBJ2-1, with D perhaps TRBD2 (5 bases). CDR3 DNA sequence: TGTGCCACCTCCCGGGTCACCCCGGGGAATGAGCAGTTCTTC. Translating gives CATSRVTPGNEQFF.